A selection of T cell receptor beta chains follows, all from one sample in a study of blood T cell repertoires in COVID-19. Assay: immunoSEQ multiplex PCR; the TCRdb copy retains only in-frame clones and omits some. The sample carries 250,000 to 350,000 clones, approximately 90% recorded once. The source material was PBMCs or T cells enriched from blood (not recorded which). These receptors were collected from a woman between 35 and 50 years old who had recovered from COVID-19. The CDR3 runs from the conserved cysteine through the conserved F or W. The D gene is left open where the match is weak.

j_gene	d_gene	v_gene	CDR3aa	CDR3nt
TRBJ2-7	TRBD1	TRBV7-9	CASSLASDRGRVYEQYF	TGTGCCAGCAGCTTAGCCTCCGACAGGGGGCGCGTTTACGAGCAGTACTTC
TRBJ1-4	NA	TRBV27	CASSSLTGEKLFF	TGTGCCAGCAGTTCCCTGACGGGAGAAAAACTGTTTTTT
TRBJ2-1	NA	TRBV12-2	CASRLGTIYNEQFF	TGTGCAAGTCGCTTAGGCACTATTTACAATGAGCAGTTCTTC
TRBJ2-3	NA	TRBV28	CASSFEGADTQYF	TGTGCCAGCAGTTTCGAAGGGGCAGATACGCAGTATTTT
TRBJ1-6	TRBD1	TRBV12-3/TRBV12-4	CASSLRTGRPLHF	TGTGCCAGCAGTTTAAGGACAGGTCGGCCCCTCCACTTT
TRBJ1-2	NA	TRBV21-1	CASTRKNRGGSYTF	TGTGCCAGCACCCGTAAGAACAGGGGAGGAAGCTACACCTTC
TRBJ1-1	NA	TRBV28	CASTLSYRKAFF	TGTGCCAGCACCCTTTCGTACAGGAAAGCTTTCTTT
TRBJ2-3	NA	TRBV11-3	CASALSSADTQYF	TGTGCCAGCGCGTTGAGTTCGGCAGATACGCAGTATTTT
TRBJ2-2	NA	TRBV28	CASRTPGVNTGELFF	TGTGCCAGCAGGACACCAGGGGTGAACACCGGGGAGCTGTTTTTT
TRBJ2-2	TRBD2	TRBV20-1	CSARGLAGANTGELFF	TGCAGTGCTCGTGGGCTAGCGGGCGCGAACACCGGGGAGCTGTTTTTT
TRBJ2-3	NA	TRBV24-1	CATSDPEMGGSTDTQYF	TGTGCCACCAGTGATCCTGAAATGGGCGGGAGCACAGATACGCAGTATTTT
TRBJ2-7	TRBD2	TRBV14	CASSLGLAANEQYF	TGTGCCAGCAGCCTGGGACTAGCGGCGAACGAGCAGTACTTC
TRBJ2-7	NA	TRBV7-2	CASSLSAGAPLEQYF	TGTGCCAGCAGCTTATCCGCGGGGGCCCCGCTCGAGCAGTACTTC
TRBJ2-1	NA	TRBV28	CASGRNEQFF	TGTGCCAGCGGTCGGAATGAGCAGTTCTTC